This entry concerns a single T cell receptor (beta chain). Its antigen remains unidentified. These data originate in a study of cytomegalovirus exposure and HLA in healthy donors. Study conclusions and caveats: Later analysis suggested most CMV-associated TCR beta chains were HLA-restricted. Immune exposure information comprised only CMV serostatus.

The CDR3 spans 12 residues. Germline V lookup: CDR1 MNHNY, CDR2 SVGAGI (reference sequence). V was shortened by 6 bases and J by 2 bases, with 8 bases between the two germline ends. Amplification used 60 Vbeta primers and 13 Jbeta primers. Clones were read by immunoSEQ multiplex PCR, and TCRdb kept only the in-frame ones, dropping some. The sample has 130,000 to 150,000 clones; about three quarters are singletons. The receptor's source is a man aged 40-49 years in good health and CMV-seropositive. Specimen: PBMCs. This sequence joins TRBV6-6 and TRBJ2-7, with D perhaps matching TRBD1 (6 bases). The CDR3 DNA sequence: TGTGCCAGCAGGGACAGTGCCTACGAGCAGTACTTC. Its protein is CASRDSAYEQYF.